This record looks at one TCR beta chain sequence and its context. The table lists this clonotype with many counts. Its antigen specificity is not known. Per-base quality was not reported, and no clone a single base away is much larger than it. Taken from the germline V gene, the CDR1 and CDR2 loops are SGHRS and YFSETQ. The trim is 4 bases for V and 4 bases for J, with a gap of 12 bases between the germline ends. The CDR3 holds 15 amino acids from the cysteine to the phenylalanine. The read is trimmed to its CDR3 DNA, 45 bases read in frame from base 1. These data come from a study of regulatory T cells in long-lasting Graves disease (TCRdb year 2021). With regard to the full study: Newly diagnosed Graves' disease patients had taken antithyroid drugs for less than 3 months. The study took place in China and was registered as a clinical trial. This study used TCR sequencing and RNA sequencing of peripheral blood to compare persistent Graves' disease patients against newly diagnosed Graves' disease patients. A total of some 35 samples underwent TCR sequencing: some 13 from persistent and approximately 20 from newly diagnosed Graves' disease patients. Results and caveats for the whole study, not just this receptor: Only the TCR beta chain was sequenced and analyzed. Persistent patients shared more public clonotypes among themselves (2,741) than newly diagnosed patients did (over 900). Compared with newly diagnosed patients, persistent Graves' disease patients had lower TCR Shannon entropy and fewer highly expanded clones, which suggests clonal expansion. The small sample size was acknowledged by the authors as a limitation that may reduce accuracy. Persistent disease showed preferential use of TRBV28, TRBJ1-2 and TRBJ2-5, whereas newly diagnosed disease favored TRBV20-1 and TRBJ2-1. Peripheral blood alone was examined, since thyroid tissue, which constituted the primary lesion, could not be accessed.

Libraries were made using multiplex PCR. Sequenced using an Illumina HiSeq 4000. TCR beta libraries were built with iRepertoire HTBI primers and Arm-PCR amplification of CDR3 regions. PCR products were gel purified before sequencing. The study's own analysis went as follows. A total of 60 to 80 TRBV and some 13 TRBJ segments were identified across samples and were used for gene usage analysis of CDR3 amino acid clonotypes. COPE and FqMerger were used to merge filtered high-quality paired reads into contigs. BLAST was used to align contigs to IMGT TRBV, TRBD and TRBJ reference genes, with CDR3 defined following IMGT. Clonotypes above 0.1% frequency were classified as highly expanded clones. Repertoire diversity was measured by Shannon entropy, and V-J evenness by the Gini coefficient. Clonotypes shared by more than one individual were considered public. Starting from the raw public reads, TCRdb applied fastp trimming at Q25, assembled clones with MiXCR and retained in-frame beta chains. Each CDR3 protein appears once, grouped with its most common genes and DNA. TCRdb's processing, not the authors' own work, is the source of the V and J calls. The sample contains about 370,000 distinct CDR3 sequences, 15% to 18% of them found a single time. The ten largest account for roughly 20% of the sample.

What the time point label conveys for this sample: newly diagnosed GD, antithyroid drugs for less than 3 months. For both TCR sequencing and RNA sequencing, RNA was extracted from PBMCs in TRIzol. The diagnosis of Graves' disease followed American Thyroid Association guidelines. The patients came from an endocrinology department in Xi'an, China. Each patient gave roughly 8.4 milliliters of peripheral blood, collected in an EDTA anticoagulant tube. Ficoll Paque Plus density gradient separation was used to isolate PBMCs, and no further T cell sorting was performed. An Agilent 2100 Bioanalyzer and agarose gel were used to check RNA quality, and a NanoDrop 2000 was used to measure RNA concentration.

The clonotype comes from a female donor with Graves disease. The sequenced sample was peripheral blood mononuclear cells (PBMCs), obtained at new diagnosis, from a patient treated with antithyroid drugs. Rearrangement joined TRBV5-1 to TRBJ2-6; the D gene assignment is ambiguous. In nucleotides, the sequence is TGCGCCAGCAGCACCCCGGGTTCCGGGGCCAACGTCCTGACTTTC. The encoded protein is CASSTPGSGANVLTF.